This TCR beta chain was captured by sequencing in a study of technical replicates of blood from several donors. Measured with immunoSEQ multiplex PCR; TCRdb has only the in-frame clones, and not every one. The table includes tens of thousands of clones, 98% detected once. Losses at the gene ends were 8 bases for V and 8 bases for J; bases not matched to a gene: 11. This CDR3 is built from 13 residues. From germline, CDR1 is SGHDN and CDR2 FVKESK. The chain links TRBV14 to TRBJ1-1, with 7 bases that match TRBD1. The sample consisted of T cells isolated from PBMCs. This TCR was recovered from a human donor in good health. The CDR3 reads CASQQYRGQEAFF. Here the CDR3 DNA reads TGTGCCAGCCAACAATACAGGGGACAGGAAGCTTTCTTT. Filled out from reference TRBV14 and TRBJ1-1, the complete variable domain reads EAGVTQFPSHSVIEKGQTVTLRCDPISGHDNLYWYRRVMGKEIKFLLHFVKESKQDESGMPNNRFLAERTGGTYSTLKVQPAELEDSGVYFCASQQYRGQEAFFGQGTRLTVV.